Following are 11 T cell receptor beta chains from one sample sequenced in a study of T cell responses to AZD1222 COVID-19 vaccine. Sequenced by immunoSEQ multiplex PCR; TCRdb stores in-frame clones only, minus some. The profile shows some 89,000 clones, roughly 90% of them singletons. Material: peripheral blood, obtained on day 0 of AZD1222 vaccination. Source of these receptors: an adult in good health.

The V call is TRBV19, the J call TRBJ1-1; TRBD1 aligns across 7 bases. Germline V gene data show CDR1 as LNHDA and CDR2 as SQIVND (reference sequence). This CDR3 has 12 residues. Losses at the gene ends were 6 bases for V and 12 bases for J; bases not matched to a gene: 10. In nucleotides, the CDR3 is TGTGCCAGTAGACGATTAGGGGGCCGGCCTTTCTTT. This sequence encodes CASRRLGGRPFF.

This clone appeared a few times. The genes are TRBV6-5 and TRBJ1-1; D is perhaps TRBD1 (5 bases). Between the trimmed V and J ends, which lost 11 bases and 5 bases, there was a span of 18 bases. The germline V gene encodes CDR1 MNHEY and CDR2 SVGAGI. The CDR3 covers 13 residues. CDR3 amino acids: CASRRQRRTEAFF. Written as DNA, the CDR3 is TGTGCCTCCCGACGACAGAGGAGAACTGAAGCTTTCTTT.

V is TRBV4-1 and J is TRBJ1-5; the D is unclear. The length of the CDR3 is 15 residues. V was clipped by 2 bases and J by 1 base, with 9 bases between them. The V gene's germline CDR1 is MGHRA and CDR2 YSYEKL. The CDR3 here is CASSQRLGSNQPQHF. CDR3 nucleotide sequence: TGCGCCAGCAGCCAAAGGCTGGGGAGCAATCAGCCCCAGCATTTT.

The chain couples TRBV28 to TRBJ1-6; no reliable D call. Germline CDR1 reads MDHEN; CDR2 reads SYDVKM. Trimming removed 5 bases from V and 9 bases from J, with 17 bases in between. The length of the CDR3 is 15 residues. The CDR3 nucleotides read TGTGCCAGCAGTCCAGCCCCCCGAGGCGTTTCACCCCTCCACTTT. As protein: CASSPAPRGVSPLHF.

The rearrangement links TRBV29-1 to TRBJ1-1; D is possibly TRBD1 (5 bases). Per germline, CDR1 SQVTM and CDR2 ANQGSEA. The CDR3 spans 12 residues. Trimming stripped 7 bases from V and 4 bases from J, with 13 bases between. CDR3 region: CSGSAGLTEAFF. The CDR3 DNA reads TGCAGCGGTAGCGCAGGGCTCACTGAAGCTTTCTTT. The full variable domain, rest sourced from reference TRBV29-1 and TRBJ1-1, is SAVISQKPSRDICQRGTSLTIQCQVDSQVTMMFWYRQQPGQSLTLIATANQGSEATYESGFVIDKFPISRPNLTFSTLTVSNMSPEDSSIYLCSGSAGLTEAFFGQGTRLTVV.

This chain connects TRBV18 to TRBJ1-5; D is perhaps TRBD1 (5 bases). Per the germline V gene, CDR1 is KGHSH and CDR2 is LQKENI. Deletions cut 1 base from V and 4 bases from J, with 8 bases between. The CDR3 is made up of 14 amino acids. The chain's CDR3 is CASSPQGPNQPQHF. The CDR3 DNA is TGTGCCAGCTCACCACAGGGGCCTAATCAGCCCCAGCATTTT.

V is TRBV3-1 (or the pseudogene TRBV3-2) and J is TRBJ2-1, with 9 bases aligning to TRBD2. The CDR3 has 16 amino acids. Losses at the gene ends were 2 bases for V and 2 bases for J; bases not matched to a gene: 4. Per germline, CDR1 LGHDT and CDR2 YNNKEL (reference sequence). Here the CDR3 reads CASSQMVAGAYNEQFF. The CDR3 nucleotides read TGTGCCAGCAGCCAAATGGTAGCGGGGGCCTACAATGAGCAGTTCTTC.

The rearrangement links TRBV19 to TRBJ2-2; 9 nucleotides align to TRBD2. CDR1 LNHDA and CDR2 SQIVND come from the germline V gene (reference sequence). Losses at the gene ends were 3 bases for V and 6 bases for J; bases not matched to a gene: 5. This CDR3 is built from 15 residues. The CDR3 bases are TGTGCCAGTAGTATTGTTGCGGGAGGGTCCGGGGAGCTGTTTTTT. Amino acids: CASSIVAGGSGELFF. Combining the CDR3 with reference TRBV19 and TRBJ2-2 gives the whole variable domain DGGITQSPKYLFRKEGQNVTLSCEQNLNHDAMYWYRQDPGQGLRLIYYSQIVNDFQKGDIAEGYSVSREKKESFPLTVTSAQKNPTAFYLCASSIVAGGSGELFFGEGSRLTVL.

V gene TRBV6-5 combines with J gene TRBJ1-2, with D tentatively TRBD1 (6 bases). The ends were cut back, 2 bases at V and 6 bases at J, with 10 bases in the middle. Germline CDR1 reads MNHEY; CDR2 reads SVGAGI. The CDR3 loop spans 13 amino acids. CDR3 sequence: CASSYAGEDGYTF. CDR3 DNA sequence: TGTGCCAGCAGTTACGCAGGGGAGGATGGCTACACCTTC.

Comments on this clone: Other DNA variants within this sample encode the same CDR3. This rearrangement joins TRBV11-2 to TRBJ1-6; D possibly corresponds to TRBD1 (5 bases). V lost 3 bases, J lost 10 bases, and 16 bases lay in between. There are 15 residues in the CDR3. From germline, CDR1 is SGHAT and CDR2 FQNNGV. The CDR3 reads CASSFTQGAGSPLHF. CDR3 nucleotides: TGTGCCAGCAGCTTCACACAAGGGGCAGGGTCACCCCTCCACTTT.

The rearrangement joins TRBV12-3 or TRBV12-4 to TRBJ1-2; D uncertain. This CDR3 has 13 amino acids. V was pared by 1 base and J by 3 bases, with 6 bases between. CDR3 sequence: CASSLGGDYGYTF. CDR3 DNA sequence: TGTGCCAGCAGTTTAGGCGGAGACTATGGCTACACCTTC.